The 5 T cell receptor beta chains given below trace back to one sample, sequenced in a study of T cells in localized non-small cell lung cancer. TCRdb's table, derived via immunoSEQ multiplex PCR, lists solely in-frame clones and lacks some. This table has 60,000 or so clones, roughly 79% appearing once. Material: PBMCs, obtained before any cancer treatment. All receptors derive from a man aged 35-75 years with stage II lung adenocarcinoma.

This clone has only one observation. The chain employs TRBV2 and TRBJ2-1, with D perhaps assigned TRBD1 or TRBD2 (6 bases each). CDR3 length: 16 residues. CDR1 is SNHLY and CDR2 is FYNNEI in the germline V gene. Trimming took off 7 bases at V and 0 bases at J, with 16 bases between the two ends. The CDR3 DNA sequence: TGTGCCAGCAAAACGGGGGCCAGGAGCTCCTACAATGAGCAGTTCTTC. Protein sequence: CASKTGARSSYNEQFF. The full variable domain, with the rest looked up from reference TRBV2 and TRBJ2-1, is EPEVTQTPSHQVTQMGQEVILRCVPISNHLYFYWYRQILGQKVEFLVSFYNNEISEKSEIFDDQFSVERPDGSNFTLKIRSTKLEDSAMYFCASKTGARSSYNEQFFGPGTRLTVL.

There are a few counts of this clone. The genes are TRBV6-1 and TRBJ2-7; 9 bases map to TRBD1. V shed 2 bases, J shed 2 bases, and the junction held 4 bases outside the gene matches. CDR1 is MNHNS, CDR2 SASEGT, per germline. The CDR3 is 15 amino acids. CDR3 DNA sequence: TGTGCCAGCAGTGAAAGGGACAGGGCGACCTACGAGCAGTACTTC. Its protein is CASSERDRATYEQYF.

This clone was seen more than once but under ten times. The rearrangement joins TRBV9 to TRBJ2-3, with 12 bases that match TRBD2. The CDR3 is 16 residues long. The V gene end was trimmed by 2 bases and the J gene end by 3 bases; junction bases not matched to a gene: 4. Germline V gene sequence: CDR1 SGDLS, CDR2 YYNGEE. CDR3 sequence reads: CASSVTGLAGTDTQYF. CDR3 in DNA: TGTGCCAGCAGCGTCACCGGACTAGCGGGGACAGATACGCAGTATTTT.

The chain joins TRBV2 to TRBJ2-7; TRBD2 matches 11 bases. The CDR3 contains 15 residues. Germline values: CDR1 SNHLY, CDR2 FYNNEI. The trim removed 5 bases at V and 2 bases at J, leaving 5 bases unmatched. CDR3 nucleotides: TGTGCCAGCAGTCACGGGACTAGCGGACCCTACGAGCAGTACTTC. Translated, it gives CASSHGTSGPYEQYF.

This clone has a handful of counts. V is TRBV14 and J is TRBJ2-5, with 7 bases aligning to TRBD1. V lost 3 bases, J lost 2 bases, and 6 bases stayed unmatched. The CDR3 extends over 15 amino acids. Germline V gives CDR1 SGHDN, CDR2 FVKESK. The CDR3 sequence is CASSQWGQTQETQYF. The CDR3 DNA reads TGTGCCAGCAGCCAGTGGGGACAGACTCAAGAGACCCAGTACTTC.